The next 16 T cell receptor beta chains were all read from a single sample in a study of T cell changes during pregnancy in multiple sclerosis. The method was immunoSEQ multiplex PCR; TCRdb's version includes in-frame clones alone and lacks a portion of them. The sample lists some 130,000 clones; about 96% were seen once. Here the sequenced sample was peripheral blood, taken after pregnancy. These receptors were collected from a female donor with multiple sclerosis, enrolled in a pregnancy study.

V and J are TRBV5-1 and TRBJ2-1, with D hard to call. Trimming cost V 0 bases and J 6 bases, with 10 bases left between them. The germline V gene encodes CDR1 SGHRS and CDR2 YFSETQ. The CDR3 is 14 residues long. CDR3 coding DNA: TGCGCCAGCAGCTTGGCCCCGGGTTTCAATGAGCAGTTCTTC. This codes for CASSLAPGFNEQFF.

CDR3 residues: CASSPHRADQQYF. The CDR3 region has the DNA TGTGCCAGCTCACCACATAGAGCGGACCAGCAGTACTTC. This chain links TRBV18 with TRBJ2-7, with D tentatively TRBD2 (5 bases). CDR3 size: 13 residues. Germline loops: CDR1 KGHSH, CDR2 LQKENI. V lost 1 base and J lost 8, with 12 bases in between.

V and J are TRBV2 and TRBJ2-1, with 8 bases identical to TRBD1. The CDR3 runs to 14 residues. Germline trimming cut 5 bases from V and 9 bases from J; bases unmatched to any gene: 9. Per the germline V gene, CDR1 is SNHLY and CDR2 is FYNNEI. The chain's CDR3 is CASSKGQVELEQFF. CDR3 bases: TGTGCCAGCAGTAAGGGACAGGTGGAACTTGAGCAGTTCTTC.

V is TRBV2 and J is TRBJ1-3; possible D gene TRBD1, 5 bases. Trimming removed 6 bases at V and 4 bases at J, with 16 bases between. The CDR3 has 15 residues. Germline V gives CDR1 SNHLY, CDR2 FYNNEI. The CDR3 loop reads CASRFSAGGGNTIYF. For the CDR3, the DNA is TGTGCCAGCAGATTTAGCGCCGGGGGAGGAAACACCATATATTTT.

This clone was detected a few times. The chain carries TRBV6-5 and TRBJ2-2; D perhaps matches TRBD2 (5 bases). V lost 0 bases, J lost 7 bases, and 9 bases lay in between. The CDR3 has 14 amino acids. Germline V lookup: CDR1 MNHEY, CDR2 SVGAGI. CDR3 coding DNA: TGTGCCAGCAGTTACTCGGAGCGGATCGGGGAGCTGTTTTTT. It codes for CASSYSERIGELFF.

This chain joins TRBV9 and TRBJ1-1; D gene unclear. Looked up from germline, CDR1 is SGDLS and CDR2 is YYNGEE. V gave up 0 bases and J gave up 4 bases, with 13 bases separating them. The CDR3 length is 15 residues. CDR3 nucleotides: TGTGCCAGCAGCGTAGTAGGAGGTTTCGGCACTGAAGCTTTCTTT. Residues: CASSVVGGFGTEAFF.

The genes are TRBV27 and TRBJ2-3; weak D call: TRBD1 (6 bases). The germline V gene has CDR1 MNHEY and CDR2 SMNVEV (reference sequence). V shed 5 bases and J shed 3 bases, with 12 bases lying between them. The CDR3 loop spans 14 amino acids. CDR3 region: CASSLLTGTDTQYF. The CDR3 bases are TGTGCCAGCAGTCTTCTAACAGGGACAGATACGCAGTATTTT.

This sequence joins TRBV11-1 and TRBJ1-1; perhaps TRBD1 as D (6 bases). The CDR3 is made up of 16 amino acids. V was pared by 7 bases and J by 1 base, with 19 bases between. Germline values: CDR1 SGHAT, CDR2 FQDESV (reference sequence). The DNA for the CDR3 is TGTGCCAGCACTTTGGGGGATAGGGGGTCGAACACTGAAGCTTTCTTT. The encoded protein is CASTLGDRGSNTEAFF.

The gene calls are TRBV6-1 and TRBJ1-4; no clear D. This CDR3 spans 14 amino acids. Germline CDR1 and CDR2: MNHNS and SASEGT. Trimming shortened V by 0 bases and J by 10 bases, and 12 bases separated the two germline ends. CDR3: CASSEARRSGKLFF. Here the CDR3 DNA reads TGTGCCAGCAGTGAAGCCCGGAGGTCGGGAAAACTGTTTTTT.

The sample holds one count of this clone. The chain carries TRBV4-2 and TRBJ2-2; TRBD1 matches at 11 bases. CDR1 and CDR2 (germline): LGHNA, YNFKEQ. The trim removed 3 bases at V and 6 bases at J, leaving 12 bases unmatched. This CDR3 spans 18 amino acids. The chain's CDR3 is CASSQDRGRGRLSGELFF. The DNA for the CDR3 is TGTGCCAGCAGCCAGGACAGGGGGCGTGGAAGGTTGTCCGGGGAGCTGTTTTTT.

This chain connects TRBV27 to TRBJ2-1, with TRBD2 matching 10 bases. This CDR3 has 17 amino acids. From germline, CDR1 is MNHEY and CDR2 SMNVEV (reference sequence). V trimming: 5 bases; J trimming: 4 bases; junction bases outside the gene matches: 11. The CDR3 DNA sequence: TGTGCCAGCAGTCCGTACGATACACTAGCGGGGTACAATGAGCAGTTCTTC. Translation gives CASSPYDTLAGYNEQFF.

V usage is TRBV5-1 and J usage is TRBJ2-7, with D perhaps TRBD2 (5 bases). Trimming took off 4 bases at V and 2 bases at J, with 16 bases between the two ends. CDR1 is SGHRS, CDR2 YFSETQ, per germline. The CDR3 contains 15 residues. DNA for the CDR3: TGCGCCAGCAGCCCTGGGGTGGGAGTGGCCTACGAGCAGTACTTC. Translation gives CASSPGVGVAYEQYF.

This clone was observed once. The gene calls are TRBV28 and TRBJ2-5, with 9 bases fitting TRBD2. J lost 5 bases, V lost 6 bases, and 7 bases had no gene match. Per the germline V gene, CDR1 is MDHEN and CDR2 is SYDVKM. The CDR3 is 14 residues long. CDR3 DNA sequence: TGTGCCAGCAGCCGAGGACTAGCGTATGAGACCCAGTACTTC. It specifies CASSRGLAYETQYF. Supplemented by reference TRBV28 and TRBJ2-5, the full variable domain reads DVKVTQSSRYLVKRTGEKVFLECVQDMDHENMFWYRQDPGLGLRLIYFSYDVKMKEKGDIPEGYSVSREKKERFSLILESASTNQTSMYLCASSRGLAYETQYFGPGTRLLVL.

The chain couples TRBV2 to TRBJ2-7; 9 bases are a match to TRBD2. Trimming at V came to 6 bases and at J to 2 bases, leaving 5 bases not matched to a gene. This CDR3 spans 14 amino acids. The V gene's germline CDR1 is SNHLY and CDR2 FYNNEI. The CDR3 nucleotides read TGTGCCAGCAGAAATAGCGGGAGCGCCTACGAGCAGTACTTC. This gives the protein CASRNSGSAYEQYF.

The V gene is TRBV6-4, the J gene TRBJ1-1; D is undetermined. Germline values: CDR1 MRHNA, CDR2 SNTAGT. V was clipped by 6 bases and J by 10 bases, with 21 bases between them. CDR3 length: 14 amino acids. CDR3 amino acids: CASSVTLTMSRAFF. As DNA, the CDR3 is TGTGCCAGCAGCGTTACCTTAACGATGTCTAGAGCTTTCTTT.

This sequence joins TRBV6-1 and TRBJ2-1; no clear D gene. The germline CDR1 and CDR2 sequences are MNHNS and SASEGT. Trimming took off 4 bases at V and 4 bases at J, with 17 bases between the two ends. The CDR3 covers 16 residues. The CDR3 loop is CASSVHPSPVYNEQFF. The CDR3 DNA follows: TGTGCCAGCAGTGTCCACCCGTCCCCGGTGTACAATGAGCAGTTCTTC.